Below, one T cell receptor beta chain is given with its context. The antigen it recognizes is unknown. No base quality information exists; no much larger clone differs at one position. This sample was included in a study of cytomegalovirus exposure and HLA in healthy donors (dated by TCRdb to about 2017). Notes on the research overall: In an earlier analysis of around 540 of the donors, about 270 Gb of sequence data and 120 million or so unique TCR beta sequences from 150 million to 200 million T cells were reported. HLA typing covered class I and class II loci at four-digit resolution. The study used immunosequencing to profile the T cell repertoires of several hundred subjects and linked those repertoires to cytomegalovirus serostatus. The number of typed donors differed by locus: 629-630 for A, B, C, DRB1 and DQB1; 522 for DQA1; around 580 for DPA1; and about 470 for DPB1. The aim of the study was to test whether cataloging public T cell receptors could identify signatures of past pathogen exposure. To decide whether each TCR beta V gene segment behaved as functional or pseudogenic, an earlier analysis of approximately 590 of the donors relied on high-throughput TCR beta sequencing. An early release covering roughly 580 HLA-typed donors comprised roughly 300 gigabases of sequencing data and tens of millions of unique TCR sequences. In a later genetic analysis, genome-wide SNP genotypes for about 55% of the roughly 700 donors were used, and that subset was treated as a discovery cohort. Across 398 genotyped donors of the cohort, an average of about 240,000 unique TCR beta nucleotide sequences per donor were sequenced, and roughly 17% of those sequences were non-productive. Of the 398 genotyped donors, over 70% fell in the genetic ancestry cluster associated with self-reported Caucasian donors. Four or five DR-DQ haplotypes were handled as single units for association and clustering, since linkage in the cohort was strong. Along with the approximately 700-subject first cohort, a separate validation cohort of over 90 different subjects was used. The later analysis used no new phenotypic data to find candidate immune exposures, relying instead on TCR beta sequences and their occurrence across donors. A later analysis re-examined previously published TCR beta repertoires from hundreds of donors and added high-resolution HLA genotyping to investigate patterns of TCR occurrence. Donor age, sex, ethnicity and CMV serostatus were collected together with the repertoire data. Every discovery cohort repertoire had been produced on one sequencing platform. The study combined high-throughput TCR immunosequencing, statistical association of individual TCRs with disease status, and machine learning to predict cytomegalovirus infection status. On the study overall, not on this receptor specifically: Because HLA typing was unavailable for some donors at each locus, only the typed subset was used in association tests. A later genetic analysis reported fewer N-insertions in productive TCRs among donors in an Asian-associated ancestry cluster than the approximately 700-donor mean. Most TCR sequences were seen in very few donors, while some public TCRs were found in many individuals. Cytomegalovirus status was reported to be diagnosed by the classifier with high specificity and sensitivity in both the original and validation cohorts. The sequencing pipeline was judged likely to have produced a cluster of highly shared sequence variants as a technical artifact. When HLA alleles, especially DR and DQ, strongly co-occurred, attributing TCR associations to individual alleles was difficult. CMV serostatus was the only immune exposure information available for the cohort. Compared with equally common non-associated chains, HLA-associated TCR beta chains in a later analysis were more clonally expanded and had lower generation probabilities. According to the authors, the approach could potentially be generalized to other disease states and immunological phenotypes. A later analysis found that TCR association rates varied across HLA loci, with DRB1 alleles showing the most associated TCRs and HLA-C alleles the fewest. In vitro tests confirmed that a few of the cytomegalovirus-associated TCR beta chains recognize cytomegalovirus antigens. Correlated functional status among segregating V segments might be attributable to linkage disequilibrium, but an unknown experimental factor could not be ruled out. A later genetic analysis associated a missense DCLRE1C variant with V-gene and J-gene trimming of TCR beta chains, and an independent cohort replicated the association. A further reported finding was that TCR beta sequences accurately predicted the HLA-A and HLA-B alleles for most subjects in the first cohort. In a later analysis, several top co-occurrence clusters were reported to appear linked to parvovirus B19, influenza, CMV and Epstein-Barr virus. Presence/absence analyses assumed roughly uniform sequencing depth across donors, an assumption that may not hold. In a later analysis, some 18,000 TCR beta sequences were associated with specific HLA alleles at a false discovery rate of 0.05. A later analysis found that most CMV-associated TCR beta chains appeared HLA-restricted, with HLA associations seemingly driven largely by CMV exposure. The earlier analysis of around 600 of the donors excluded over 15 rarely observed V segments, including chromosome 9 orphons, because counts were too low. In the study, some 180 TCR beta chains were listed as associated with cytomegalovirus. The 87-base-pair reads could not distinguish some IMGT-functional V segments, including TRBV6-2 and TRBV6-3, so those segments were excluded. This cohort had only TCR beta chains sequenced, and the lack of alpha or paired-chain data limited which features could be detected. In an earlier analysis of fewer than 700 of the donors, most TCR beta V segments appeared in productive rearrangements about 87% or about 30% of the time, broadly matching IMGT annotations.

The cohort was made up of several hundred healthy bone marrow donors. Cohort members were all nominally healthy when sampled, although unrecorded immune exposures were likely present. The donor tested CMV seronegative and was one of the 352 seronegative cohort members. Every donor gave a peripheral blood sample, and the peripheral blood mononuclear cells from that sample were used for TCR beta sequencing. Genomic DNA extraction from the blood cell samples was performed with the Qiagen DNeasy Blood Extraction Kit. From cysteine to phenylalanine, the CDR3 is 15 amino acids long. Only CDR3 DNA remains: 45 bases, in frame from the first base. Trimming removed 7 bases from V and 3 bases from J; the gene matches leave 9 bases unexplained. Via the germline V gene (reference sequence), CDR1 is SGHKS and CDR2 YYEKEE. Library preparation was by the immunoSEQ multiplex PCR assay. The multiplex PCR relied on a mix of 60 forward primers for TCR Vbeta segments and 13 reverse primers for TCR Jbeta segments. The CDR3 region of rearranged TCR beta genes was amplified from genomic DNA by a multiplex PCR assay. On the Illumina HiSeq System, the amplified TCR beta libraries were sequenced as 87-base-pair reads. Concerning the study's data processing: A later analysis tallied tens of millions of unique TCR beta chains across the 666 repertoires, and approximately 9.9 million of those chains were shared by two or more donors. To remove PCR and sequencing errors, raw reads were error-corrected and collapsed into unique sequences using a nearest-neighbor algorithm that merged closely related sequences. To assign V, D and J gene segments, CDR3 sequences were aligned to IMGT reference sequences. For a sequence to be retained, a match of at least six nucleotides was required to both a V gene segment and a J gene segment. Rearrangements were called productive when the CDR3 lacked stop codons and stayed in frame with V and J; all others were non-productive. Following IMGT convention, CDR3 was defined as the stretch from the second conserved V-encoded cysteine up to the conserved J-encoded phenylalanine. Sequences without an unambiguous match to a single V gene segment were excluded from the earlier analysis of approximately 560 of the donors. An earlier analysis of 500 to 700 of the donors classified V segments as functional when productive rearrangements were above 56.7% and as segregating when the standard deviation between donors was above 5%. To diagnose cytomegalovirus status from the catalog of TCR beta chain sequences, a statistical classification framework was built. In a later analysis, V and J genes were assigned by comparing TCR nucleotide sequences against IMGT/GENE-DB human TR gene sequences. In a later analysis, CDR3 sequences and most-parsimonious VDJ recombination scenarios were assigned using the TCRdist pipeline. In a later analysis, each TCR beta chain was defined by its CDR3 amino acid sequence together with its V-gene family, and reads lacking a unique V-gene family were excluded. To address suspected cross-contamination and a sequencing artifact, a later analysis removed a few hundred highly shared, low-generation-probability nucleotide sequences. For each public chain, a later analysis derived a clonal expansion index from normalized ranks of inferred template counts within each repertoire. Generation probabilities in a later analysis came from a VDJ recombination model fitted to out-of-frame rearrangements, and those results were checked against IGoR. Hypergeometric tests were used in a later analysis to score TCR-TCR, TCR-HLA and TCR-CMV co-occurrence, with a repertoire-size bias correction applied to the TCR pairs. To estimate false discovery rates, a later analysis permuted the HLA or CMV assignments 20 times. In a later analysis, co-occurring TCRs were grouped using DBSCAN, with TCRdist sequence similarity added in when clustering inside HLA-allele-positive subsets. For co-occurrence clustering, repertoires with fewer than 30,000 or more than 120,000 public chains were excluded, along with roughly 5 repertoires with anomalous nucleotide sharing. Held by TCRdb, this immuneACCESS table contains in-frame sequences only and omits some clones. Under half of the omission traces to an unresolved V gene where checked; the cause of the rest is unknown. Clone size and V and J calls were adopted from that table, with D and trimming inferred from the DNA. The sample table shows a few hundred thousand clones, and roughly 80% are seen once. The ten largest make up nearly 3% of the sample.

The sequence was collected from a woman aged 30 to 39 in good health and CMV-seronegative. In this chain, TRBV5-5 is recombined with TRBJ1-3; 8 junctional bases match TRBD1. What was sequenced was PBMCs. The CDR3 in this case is CASRTGTGIGNTIYF. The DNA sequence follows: TGTGCCAGCCGGACCGGGACAGGAATTGGAAACACCATATATTTT.